This entry is about one T cell receptor beta chain. There are 17 residues in the CDR3. Trimming at V came to 3 bases and at J to 5 bases, leaving 12 bases not matched to a gene. Germline assignment: CDR1 SNHLY and CDR2 FYNNEI. The data originate from a study of sequential checkpoint blockade in melanoma. Study details: Patients were randomized 1:1 to nivolumab-then-ipilimumab or ipilimumab-then-nivolumab first-line. Both treatment sequences were followed by maintenance nivolumab.

Treatment of the sample: randomized to nivolumab then ipilimumab (arm A) or the reverse (arm B). PBMC sorting kept live CD3+CD8+ cells without CD19 or CD56. Assay used: immunoSEQ multiplex PCR; TCRdb lists only in-frame clones, some missing. The sample yields more than 9,500 clones, roughly 65% seen once. The sequencing here drew on CD8+ T cells sorted from blood (inferred from file names), taken from a patient given nivolumab and ipilimumab in sequence. The clonotype comes from a human donor with melanoma. The J gene is TRBJ2-5, the V gene TRBV2; TRBD2 matches 10 bases. In nucleotides, the CDR3 is TGTGCCAGCAGTGATAGGGGTAGCGGGAGGATCGTGGAGACCCAGTACTTC. It translates to CASSDRGSGRIVETQYF.